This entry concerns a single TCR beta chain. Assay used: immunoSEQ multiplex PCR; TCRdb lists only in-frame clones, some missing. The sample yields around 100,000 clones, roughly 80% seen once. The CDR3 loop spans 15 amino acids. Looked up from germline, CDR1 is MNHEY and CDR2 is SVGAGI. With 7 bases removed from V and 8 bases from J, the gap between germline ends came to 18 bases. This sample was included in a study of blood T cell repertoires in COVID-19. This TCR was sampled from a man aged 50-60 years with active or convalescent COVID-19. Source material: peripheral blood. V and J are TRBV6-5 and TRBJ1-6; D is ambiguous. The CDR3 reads CASTHTGGRHSPLHF. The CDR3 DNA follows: TGTGCCAGCACCCATACCGGAGGGCGGCATTCACCCCTCCACTTT.